Presented here are 25 T cell receptor beta chains from one specimen sequenced in a study of T cell responses to AZD1222 COVID-19 vaccine (dated by TCRdb to 2020 to 2022). Explained via the paper, the time point label denotes: about 28 days (+/-7) after the second vaccine dose. The protocol used for the library was the immunoSEQ multiplex PCR assay. The clones in this table, taken by TCRdb from immuneACCESS, are in-frame only. Not every clone is retained; where verified, under half of the shortfall comes from an unresolved V gene, and the cause of the rest is unknown. This sample is represented by roughly 80,000 clones; 90% of them were singletons. About 5% of the sample is in the top ten clones. The source material was peripheral blood, sampled 28 days after the second AZD1222 dose. These receptor sequences come from an adult who received the AZD1222 COVID-19 vaccine.

This clone occurred once. The chain uses TRBV5-1 and TRBJ1-3; D is uncertain. Germline V gives CDR1 SGHRS, CDR2 YFSETQ. This CDR3 is 16 amino acids long. Trimming shortened V by 1 base and J by 0 bases, and 11 bases separated the two germline ends. The chain's CDR3 is CASSLHEIASGNTIYF. In nucleotides, the CDR3 is TGCGCCAGCAGCTTGCACGAGATAGCCTCTGGAAACACCATATATTTT.

The chain recombines TRBV3-1 (or the pseudogene TRBV3-2) with TRBJ1-6; D ambiguous. V was shortened by 11 bases and J by 9 bases, with 17 bases between the two germline ends. The CDR3 extends over 13 amino acids. CDR1 LGHDT and CDR2 YNNKEL come from the germline V gene (reference sequence). CDR3 in DNA: TGTGCCTGCACGGACCGGGTAGGTTCACCCCTCCACTTT. It is translated as CACTDRVGSPLHF.

This sequence joins TRBV2 and TRBJ2-1; the match to TRBD2 covers 7 bases. CDR3 length: 16 residues. Unmatched junction bases numbered 11, after V lost 1 base and J lost 8 bases. Looked up from germline, CDR1 is SNHLY and CDR2 is FYNNEI. CDR3 DNA sequence: TGTGCCAGCAGTGAAGGATCGGGGGGAAGGGTATATGAGCAGTTCTTC. Its translation: CASSEGSGGRVYEQFF. The full variable domain, rest sourced from reference TRBV2 and TRBJ2-1, is EPEVTQTPSHQVTQMGQEVILRCVPISNHLYFYWYRQILGQKVEFLVSFYNNEISEKSEIFDDQFSVERPDGSNFTLKIRSTKLEDSAMYFCASSEGSGGRVYEQFFGPGTRLTVL.

CDR3 region: CASSPLVLQETQYF. The CDR3 DNA reads TGCGCCAGCAGCCCTCTCGTCCTACAAGAGACCCAGTACTTC. The chain recombines TRBV4-1 with TRBJ2-5; D call uncertain. The ends were cut back, 4 bases at V and 2 bases at J, with 11 bases in the middle. Germline CDR1 is MGHRA and CDR2 is YSYEKL. The CDR3 loop spans 14 amino acids.

The genes are TRBV11-2 and TRBJ2-1; D gene unclear. Germline V gene lookup returns CDR1 SGHAT and CDR2 FQNNGV. The CDR3 loop spans 11 amino acids. V lost 1 base and J lost 8, with 3 bases in between. CDR3 residues: CASSLVDEQFF. CDR3 in DNA: TGTGCCAGCAGCTTAGTCGATGAGCAGTTCTTC. The full variable domain, completed using reference TRBV11-2 and TRBJ2-1, is EAGVAQSPRYKIIEKRQSVAFWCNPISGHATLYWYQQILGQGPKLLIQFQNNGVVDDSQLPKDRFSAERLKGVDSTLKIQPAKLEDSAVYLCASSLVDEQFFGPGTRLTVL.

The gene calls are TRBV21-1 and TRBJ1-4. TRBV21-1 corresponds to a pseudogene. There are 16 residues in the CDR3. The CDR3 reads CASSPGTQNGNEKLFF. CDR3 DNA sequence: TGTGCCAGCAGCCCCGGGACGCAAAACGGAAATGAAAAACTGTTTTTT.

The chain is built from TRBV28 and TRBJ1-6, with D maybe TRBD1 (6 bases). The V end was cut by 5 bases, the J end by 4 bases, with 9 bases between. The CDR3 contains 14 residues. Germline CDR1 reads MDHEN; CDR2 reads SYDVKM. In nucleotides, the CDR3 is TGTGCCAGCAGTCCCGACAGGTATAATTCACCCCTCCACTTT. Its translation is CASSPDRYNSPLHF.

This clone was counted once. The CDR3 is CSVGGQTYGYTF. CDR3 DNA: TGCAGCGTTGGCGGACAGACCTATGGCTACACCTTC. The V gene is TRBV29-1, the J gene TRBJ1-2; possibly TRBD1 for D (6 bases). Germline V gives CDR1 SQVTM, CDR2 ANQGSEA. The length of the CDR3 is 12 residues. Trimming took 4 bases from V and 4 from J, leaving 10 bases between them.

The gene calls are TRBV4-3 and TRBJ1-4, with a weak D call TRBD1 (5 bases). This CDR3 comprises 15 residues. V lost 0 bases and J 7 bases, leaving 12 bases between the germline ends. Germline V gene sequence: CDR1 LGHNA, CDR2 YSLEER. The CDR3 nucleotides are TGCGCCAGCAGCCAAGAGCCGGGGGATAGTGAAAAACTGTTTTTT. This translates into CASSQEPGDSEKLFF.

The gene calls are TRBV5-4 and TRBJ2-3; 10 bases agree with TRBD2. The CDR3 totals 17 residues. Germline V CDR1 and CDR2: SGHNT, YYREEE (reference sequence). With V trimmed by 2 bases and J by 0 bases, 6 bases remained unmatched. CDR3 in amino acids: CASSLAGGSLSTDTQYF. In DNA form, the CDR3 reads TGTGCCAGCAGCTTAGCGGGGGGGAGTCTTAGCACAGATACGCAGTATTTT.

V and J are TRBV3-1 (or the pseudogene TRBV3-2) and TRBJ2-7, with unresolved D. V shed 1 base and J shed 7 bases, with 5 bases lying between them. Germline V gene lookup returns CDR1 LGHDT and CDR2 YNNKEL (reference sequence). There are 11 residues in the CDR3. The CDR3 DNA is TGTGCCAGCAGCCAAGGGGGAGAGCAGTACTTC. It is translated as CASSQGGEQYF.

There are a few counts of this clone. The rearrangement uses TRBV7-3 and TRBJ2-7; D not resolved. Germline CDR1 is SGHTA and CDR2 is FQGTGA. V lost 5 bases and J 2 bases, leaving 13 bases between the germline ends. The CDR3 covers 14 residues. CDR3 DNA: TGTGCCAGCAGCCTACAAGGTGGGGCCTACGAGCAGTACTTC. This encodes CASSLQGGAYEQYF.

The chain recombines TRBV6-1 with TRBJ1-2, with no clear D. The V and J ends lost 3 bases and 2 bases respectively, with 10 bases between them. CDR1 is MNHNS, CDR2 SASEGT, per germline. The CDR3 has 14 residues. The CDR3 nucleotides are TGTGCCAGCAGTGATGGCAGTCTAAACTATGGCTACACCTTC. This sequence encodes CASSDGSLNYGYTF.

The rearrangement links TRBV6-5 to TRBJ1-3, with D uncertain. Trimming removed 8 bases at V and 6 bases at J, with 17 bases between. The CDR3 is 14 amino acids. The germline CDR1 and CDR2 sequences are MNHEY and SVGAGI. In nucleotides, the CDR3 is TGTGCCAGCCCCCCGGGCTCTCTGCTAAACACCATATATTTT. Protein: CASPPGSLLNTIYF.

The chain links TRBV10-3 to TRBJ2-3; D possibly corresponds to TRBD2 (6 bases). Germline CDR1 is ENHRY and CDR2 is SYGVKD. This CDR3 is built from 12 residues. The V and J ends lost 4 bases and 5 bases respectively, with 7 bases between them. This chain's CDR3 is CAISVGGDTQYF. The CDR3, as DNA: TGTGCCATCAGTGTCGGGGGAGATACGCAGTATTTT.

The V call is TRBV11-3, the J call TRBJ1-3; TRBD1 is a possible D gene (5 bases). Trimming removed 3 bases at V and 2 bases at J, with 11 bases between. The germline gives CDR1 SGHNT, CDR2 YENEEA. The CDR3 length is 15 residues. The CDR3 DNA reads as TGTGCCAGCAGCTTGTTGGGGACGACTGGAAACACCATATATTTT. It codes for CASSLLGTTGNTIYF. The full variable domain, with the rest looked up from reference TRBV11-3 and TRBJ1-3, is EAGVVQSPRYKIIEKKQPVAFWCNPISGHNTLYWYLQNLGQGPELLIRYENEEAVDDSQLPKDRFSAERLKGVDSTLKIQPAELGDSAVYLCASSLLGTTGNTIYFGEGSWLTVV.

The chain is built from TRBV24-1 and TRBJ1-5; 8 bases align to TRBD1. With V trimmed by 7 bases and J by 7 bases, 5 bases remained unmatched. The germline V gene has CDR1 KGHDR and CDR2 SFDVKD. This CDR3 has 13 amino acids. CDR3 amino acids: CATSTGGWQPQHF. In nucleotides, the CDR3 is TGTGCCACCAGCACAGGGGGTTGGCAGCCCCAGCATTTT.

V is TRBV28 and J is TRBJ2-1, with a tentative D call TRBD2 (5 bases). This CDR3 region has 10 residues. Germline lookup yields CDR1 MDHEN and CDR2 SYDVKM. V lost 8 bases and J 10 bases, leaving 9 bases between the germline ends. The chain's CDR3 is CASGRGEQFF. The CDR3 bases are TGTGCCAGCGGCAGAGGGGAGCAGTTCTTC.

This clone was counted a single time. This chain connects TRBV28 to TRBJ2-7; 7 bases are a match to TRBD1. The CDR3 loop spans 15 amino acids. Germline CDR1 and CDR2: MDHEN and SYDVKM. V lost 5 bases and J lost 5; bases outside the gene matches: 12. The CDR3 loop reads CASSQQGVYSNEQYF. The CDR3 coding sequence is TGTGCCAGCAGTCAGCAGGGGGTCTATTCGAACGAGCAGTACTTC.

This clone was seen just once. V usage is TRBV9 and J usage is TRBJ2-3; the D call may be TRBD1 or TRBD2 (5 bases each). Germline lookup yields CDR1 SGDLS and CDR2 YYNGEE. Trimming pared 6 bases from V and 1 base from J, leaving 18 bases between. The CDR3 is made up of 16 amino acids. DNA for the CDR3: TGTGCCAGCACGCCTGGGGCTGGGGACCGCACAGATACGCAGTATTTT. Its translation is CASTPGAGDRTDTQYF.

Concerning this clone: Additional DNA sequences in this sample encode the identical CDR3. The rearrangement joins TRBV7-2 to TRBJ1-5; a weak D match, TRBD1 (6 bases). CDR3 length equals 14 residues. The V gene lost 3 bases and the J gene lost 2 bases, with 8 bases spanning the gap. Germline V gene data show CDR1 as SGHTA and CDR2 as FQGNSA. This CDR3 is CASSLTGGNQPQHF. In nucleotides, the CDR3 is TGTGCCAGCAGCTTGACAGGCGGCAATCAGCCCCAGCATTTT.

V and J are TRBV2 and TRBJ1-1; D is unresolved. The CDR3 has 13 amino acids. With 9 bases removed from V and 1 base from J, the gap between germline ends came to 12 bases. Per germline, CDR1 SNHLY and CDR2 FYNNEI. CDR3 nucleotides: TGTGCCAGTAACAATCCACCGAACACTGAAGCTTTCTTT. It yields the protein CASNNPPNTEAFF. Together with reference TRBV2 and TRBJ1-1, the CDR3 gives the full variable domain: EPEVTQTPSHQVTQMGQEVILRCVPISNHLYFYWYRQILGQKVEFLVSFYNNEISEKSEIFDDQFSVERPDGSNFTLKIRSTKLEDSAMYFCASNNPPNTEAFFGQGTRLTVV.

The chain combines TRBV10-2 with TRBJ2-2; TRBD1 is a possible D gene (5 bases). The CDR3 has 14 residues. Trimming removed 6 bases at V and 0 bases at J, with 8 bases between. Germline V gene lookup returns CDR1 WSHSY and CDR2 SAAADI. CDR3 region: CASRVRANTGELFF. The DNA of the CDR3 is TGCGCCAGCAGGGTCAGGGCGAACACCGGGGAGCTGTTTTTT.

A remark on this clone: Lacking the conserved final phenylalanine or tryptophan, this CDR3 likely reflects a read error. The limits of the CDR3 on the DNA are not certain, so only TCRdb's listed CDR3 is given. The genes are TRBV12-1 and TRBJ1-4; no check of the table's D call, TRBD1, against the DNA was made. TRBV12-1 is designated a pseudogene. A total of 10 residues make up the CDR3, ends included. Here the CDR3 reads CASSLPRGLG.

The chain links TRBV2 to TRBJ2-3; D gene unclear. The CDR3 is 13 amino acids. Per germline, CDR1 SNHLY and CDR2 FYNNEI. V was clipped by 0 bases and J by 2 bases, with 3 bases between them. CDR3 DNA: TGTGCCAGCAGTGAAGCGGCCACAGATACGCAGTATTTT. Translation gives CASSEAATDTQYF.